The 14 T cell receptor beta chains given below trace back to one sample, sequenced in a study of early T cells in non-severe SARS-CoV-2 infection. TCRdb fed the 5' RACE reads into MiXCR, producing one record per CDR3 protein. The profile covers more than 55,000 distinct CDR3 sequences, with under 15% appearing a single time and about 9.3% taken by the ten largest. This material consisted of whole blood, taken at baseline. All receptors derive from an adult who was a healthcare worker with PCR-confirmed SARS-CoV-2 infection or an uninfected control (not recorded which).

The rearrangement joins TRBV20-1 to TRBJ2-5, with D perhaps matching TRBD1 (6 bases). This CDR3 is built from 14 residues. Trimming pared 0 bases from V and 4 bases from J, leaving 12 bases between. Germline V lookup: CDR1 DFQATT, CDR2 SNEGSKA (reference sequence). The CDR3 loop is CSARDYGRGETQYF. The CDR3 region has the DNA TGCAGTGCTAGAGATTATGGCAGGGGAGAGACCCAGTACTTC.

This clonotype was detected only a few times. The chain uses TRBV28 and TRBJ1-3; 7 nucleotides agree with TRBD1. Unmatched junction bases numbered 7, after V lost 6 bases and J lost 5 bases. Germline assignment: CDR1 MDHEN and CDR2 SYDVKM. The CDR3 contains 14 residues. CDR3 in DNA: TGTGCCAGCAGAGCAACAGGGGTGAGAAACACCATATATTTT. It codes for CASRATGVRNTIYF.

This clonotype was seen many times. V gene TRBV14 combines with J gene TRBJ2-7, with a possible D match to TRBD1 (6 bases). Deletions cut 5 bases from V and 6 bases from J, with 17 bases between. Germline V lookup: CDR1 SGHDN, CDR2 FVKESK. CDR3 length: 14 amino acids. The CDR3 DNA is TGTGCCAGCAGCTTGGACAGCCTACTGTCCGAGCAGTACTTC. This codes for CASSLDSLLSEQYF.

V is TRBV19 and J is TRBJ1-2; 9 bases are a match to TRBD1. CDR1 is LNHDA and CDR2 is SQIVND in the germline V gene (reference sequence). V lost 4 bases and J lost 4; bases outside the gene matches: 7. The CDR3 spans 15 residues. CDR3 coding DNA: TGTGCCAGTAGTAGAGCGGACAGGGGAGGCTATGGCTACACCTTC. This translates into CASSRADRGGYGYTF.

The J gene is TRBJ2-1, the V gene TRBV2; 11 bases fit TRBD2. The CDR3 has 16 amino acids. Germline V gene lookup returns CDR1 SNHLY and CDR2 FYNNEI. The V and J ends lost 5 bases and 4 bases, in that order; junction bases with no gene match: 7. The CDR3 here is CASSRLAGSMYNEQFF. CDR3 coding DNA: TGTGCCAGCAGTCGACTAGCGGGATCGATGTACAATGAGCAGTTCTTC.

This clonotype was recorded a few times. The chain links TRBV27 to TRBJ2-1, with 8 bases lining up with TRBD2. The CDR3 consists of 14 residues. Per the germline V gene, CDR1 is MNHEY and CDR2 is SMNVEV (reference sequence). J was trimmed by 5 bases and V by 6 bases; bases with no gene match: 6. The CDR3 nucleotides read TGTGCCAGCAGCAAAAGCGGGAGCGACAATGAGCAGTTCTTC. Protein: CASSKSGSDNEQFF.

This clonotype was observed at least ten times. The rearrangement links TRBV5-1 to TRBJ2-1; D tentatively reads TRBD1 or TRBD2 (6 bases each). CDR3 length: 12 residues. V lost 0 bases, J lost 10 bases, and 8 bases lay in between. Germline V gives CDR1 SGHRS, CDR2 YFSETQ. The CDR3 DNA is TGCGCCAGCAGCTTGGTAGGGGGGGAGCAGTTCTTC. Amino acids: CASSLVGGEQFF.

This clonotype appeared many times. CDR3 DNA: TGTGCCAGCAGCTTAGTTGCAGTCTATGGCTACACCTTC. Protein product: CASSLVAVYGYTF. This chain links TRBV7-2 with TRBJ1-2; D not resolved. CDR3 length: 13 amino acids. Germline CDR1 and CDR2: SGHTA and FQGNSA. V gave up 1 base and J gave up 4 bases, with 7 bases separating them.

This clonotype was counted only a few times. The V call is TRBV11-3, the J call TRBJ2-5, with D possibly being TRBD2 (7 bases). V was trimmed by 4 bases and J by 4 bases, leaving 13 bases between them. The germline gives CDR1 SGHNT, CDR2 YENEEA. The CDR3 extends over 14 amino acids. For the CDR3, the DNA is TGTGCCAGCAGCTCCCTGCGGGGGCGAGAGACCCAGTACTTC. It codes for CASSSLRGRETQYF.

The chain couples TRBV5-4 to TRBJ2-7, with 7 bases identical to TRBD1. CDR1 is SGHNT, CDR2 YYREEE, per germline (reference sequence). The CDR3 length is 14 residues. With 4 bases clipped from V and 4 bases from J, the junction kept 8 bases outside the gene matches. The chain's CDR3 is CASSDRTGLYEQYF. CDR3 in DNA: TGTGCCAGCAGCGATCGGACAGGCCTTTACGAGCAGTACTTC.

This clonotype was counted a few times. DNA for the CDR3: TGTGCCAGCAGCTCCGAACAGGGGGCTTACGAGCAGTACTTC. This sequence encodes CASSSEQGAYEQYF. The V call is TRBV6-6, the J call TRBJ2-7, with 9 bases lining up with TRBD1. Looked up from germline, CDR1 is MNHNY and CDR2 is SVGAGI (reference sequence). J was trimmed by 4 bases and V by 6 bases; bases with no gene match: 7. The CDR3 has 14 residues.

This clonotype was recorded at least ten times. The chain has TRBV27 and TRBJ1-2, with 12 bases matching TRBD1. The CDR3 length is 15 residues. J was trimmed by 8 bases and V by 4 bases; bases with no gene match: 8. CDR1 and CDR2 (germline): MNHEY, SMNVEV (reference sequence). In DNA, the CDR3 is TGTGCCAGCAGTTCGCCGGGACAGGGGGCGGGCGGCTACACCTTC. Its translation: CASSSPGQGAGGYTF.

The V and J genes are TRBV27 and TRBJ2-7, with D possibly being TRBD2 (5 bases). The V gene lost 6 bases and the J gene lost 2 bases, with 11 bases spanning the gap. The length of the CDR3 is 13 residues. Germline-derived CDR1 and CDR2 are MNHEY and SMNVEV (reference sequence). Here the CDR3 reads CASRQQRTYEQYF. CDR3 nucleotides: TGTGCCAGCAGGCAACAGCGGACCTACGAGCAGTACTTC.

V usage is TRBV24-1 and J usage is TRBJ2-3; 7 bases are shared with TRBD2. The CDR3 is made up of 16 amino acids. V shed 1 base and J 4 bases; nucleotides not matched to a gene: 7. Germline CDR1 is KGHDR and CDR2 is SFDVKD. The chain's CDR3 is CATSDFLAGASDTQYF. CDR3 DNA: TGTGCCACCAGTGATTTCCTGGCGGGAGCTTCAGATACGCAGTATTTT.